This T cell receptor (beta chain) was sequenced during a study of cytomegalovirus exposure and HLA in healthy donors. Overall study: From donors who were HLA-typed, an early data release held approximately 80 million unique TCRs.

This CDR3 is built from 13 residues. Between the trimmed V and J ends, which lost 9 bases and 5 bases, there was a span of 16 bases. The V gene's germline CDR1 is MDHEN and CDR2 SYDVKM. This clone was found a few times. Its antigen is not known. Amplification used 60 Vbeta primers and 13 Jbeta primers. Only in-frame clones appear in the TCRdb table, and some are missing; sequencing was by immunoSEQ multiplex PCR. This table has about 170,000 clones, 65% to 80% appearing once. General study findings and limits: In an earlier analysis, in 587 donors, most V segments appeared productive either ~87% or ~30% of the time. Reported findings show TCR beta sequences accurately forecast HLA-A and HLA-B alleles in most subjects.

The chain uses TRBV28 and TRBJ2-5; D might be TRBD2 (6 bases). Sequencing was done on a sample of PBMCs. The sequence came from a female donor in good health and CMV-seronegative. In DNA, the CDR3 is TGTGCCAGTTCGTTGGGGGGAAGGGAGACCCAGTACTTC. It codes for CASSLGGRETQYF. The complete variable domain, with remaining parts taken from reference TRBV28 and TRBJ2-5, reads DVKVTQSSRYLVKRTGEKVFLECVQDMDHENMFWYRQDPGLGLRLIYFSYDVKMKEKGDIPEGYSVSREKKERFSLILESASTNQTSMYLCASSLGGRETQYFGPGTRLLVL.